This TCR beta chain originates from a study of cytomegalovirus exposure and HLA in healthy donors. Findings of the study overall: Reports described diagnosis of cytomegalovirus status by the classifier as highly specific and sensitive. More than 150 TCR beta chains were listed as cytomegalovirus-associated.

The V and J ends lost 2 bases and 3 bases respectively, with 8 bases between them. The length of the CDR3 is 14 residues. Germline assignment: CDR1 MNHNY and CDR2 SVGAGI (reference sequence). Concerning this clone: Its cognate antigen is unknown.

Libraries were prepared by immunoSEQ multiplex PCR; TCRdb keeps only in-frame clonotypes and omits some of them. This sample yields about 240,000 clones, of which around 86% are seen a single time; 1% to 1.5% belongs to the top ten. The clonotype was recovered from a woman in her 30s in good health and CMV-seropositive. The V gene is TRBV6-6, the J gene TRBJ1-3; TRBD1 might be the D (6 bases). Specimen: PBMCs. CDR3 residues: CASSYLGHGNTIYF. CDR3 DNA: TGTGCCAGCAGTTACCTGGGACATGGAAACACCATATATTTT.